This TCR beta chain was identified in a study of shared clonotypes between healthy human individuals. Libraries were prepared by immunoSEQ multiplex PCR; TCRdb keeps only in-frame clonotypes and omits some of them. Among about 490,000 clones listed, over 70% were seen once. The CDR3 is 13 amino acids. The V gene's germline CDR1 is MRHNA and CDR2 SNTAGT. Trimming stripped 2 bases from V and 1 base from J, with 2 bases between. The chain combines TRBV6-4 with TRBJ2-2; no firm D call. The sequenced material came from PBMCs. This TCR was recovered from a woman aged 40 to 55 in good health. Some clones in this sample may be carry-over from other donors' samples. The CDR3 loop is CASSDGNTGELFF. CDR3 coding DNA: TGTGCCAGCAGTGACGGGAACACCGGGGAGCTGTTTTTT.